This is a list of T cell receptor beta chains from one sample in a study of blood T cell repertoires in COVID-19. Sequenced by immunoSEQ multiplex PCR; TCRdb stores in-frame clones only, minus some. The profile shows 300,000 to 350,000 clones, about 90% of them singletons. What was sequenced was PBMCs or T cells enriched from blood (not recorded which). The source is a man younger than 40 who had recovered from COVID-19. Each CDR3 is given with its conserved first and last residue. The D gene is left open where the match is weak. Some rows mark clone size as missing; the rest say once, few, many or name a class of expanded clone.

-	TRBV20-1	-	TRBJ2-3	CSASATRGVSQYF	TGCAGTGCTAGTGCCACCAGAGGAGTGTCGCAGTATTTT
TRBD2	TRBV5-1	-	TRBJ2-5	CASSVGLGEETQYF	TGCGCCAGCAGCGTGGGACTAGGAGAAGAGACCCAGTACTTC
-	TRBV7-2	once	TRBJ1-4	CASSLWGLGEKLFF	TGTGCCAGCAGCTTATGGGGGCTTGGCGAAAAACTGTTTTTT
TRBD1	TRBV6-1	-	TRBJ2-7	CASSEDDRGLPFSYEQYF	TGTGCCAGCAGTGAAGACGACAGGGGGTTACCTTTCTCCTACGAGCAGTACTTC
TRBD1	TRBV9	-	TRBJ2-2	CASSTPGQGATGELFF	TGTGCCAGCAGCACCCCGGGACAGGGGGCAACCGGGGAGCTGTTTTTT
TRBD1	TRBV5-1	-	TRBJ2-5	CASSLTIRDSFQQETQYF	TGCGCCAGCAGCTTGACCATCAGGGACAGCTTCCAACAAGAGACCCAGTACTTC
-	TRBV5-1	once	TRBJ1-5	CASSLEGLQPQHF	TGCGCCAGCAGCTTGGAGGGGCTGCAGCCCCAGCATTTT
-	TRBV3-1/TRBV3-2	-	TRBJ1-2	CASSPALSGLVYGYTF	TGTGCCAGCAGCCCCGCACTTTCGGGTTTGGTCTATGGCTACACCTTC
-	TRBV28	-	TRBJ1-6	CASSLLRESPLHF	TGTGCCAGCAGTTTGTTGCGGGAATCACCCCTCCACTTT
-	TRBV5-8	-	TRBJ1-1	CASSLGRVTEAFF	TGTGCCAGCAGCTTGGGCAGGGTCACTGAAGCTTTCTTT
TRBD1	TRBV4-1	-	TRBJ2-7	CASSQGQGHSYEQYF	TGCGCCAGCAGCCAAGGACAGGGACACTCCTACGAGCAGTACTTC
-	TRBV28	-	TRBJ1-5	CASSSTGMRSNQPQHF	TGTGCCAGCAGTTCCACAGGGATGAGAAGCAATCAGCCCCAGCATTTT
-	TRBV30	-	TRBJ1-2	CAWSAGNDYGYTF	TGTGCCTGGAGTGCAGGGAATGACTATGGCTACACCTTC
-	TRBV30	-	TRBJ1-3	CAWSFVGPGNTIYF	TGTGCCTGGAGCTTTGTGGGGCCTGGAAACACCATATATTTT
-	TRBV2	once	TRBJ1-5	CASSDRGDSNQPQHF	TGTGCCAGCAGTGACCGGGGGGATAGCAATCAGCCCCAGCATTTT
-	TRBV28	-	TRBJ1-5	CASSKTGSYNQPQHF	TGTGCCAGCTCAAAAACAGGCAGCTACAATCAGCCCCAGCATTTT